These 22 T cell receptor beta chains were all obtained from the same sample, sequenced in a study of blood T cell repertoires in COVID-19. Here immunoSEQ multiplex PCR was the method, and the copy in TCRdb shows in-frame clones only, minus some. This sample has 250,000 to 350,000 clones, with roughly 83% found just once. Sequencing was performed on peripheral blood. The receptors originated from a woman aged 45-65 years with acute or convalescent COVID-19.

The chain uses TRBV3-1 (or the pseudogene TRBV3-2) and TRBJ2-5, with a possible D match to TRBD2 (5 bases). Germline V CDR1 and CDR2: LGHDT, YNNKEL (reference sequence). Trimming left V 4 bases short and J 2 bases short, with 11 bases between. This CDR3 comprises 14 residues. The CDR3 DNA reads TGTGCCAGCAGCCCCTGGACTGATCAAGAGACCCAGTACTTC. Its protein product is CASSPWTDQETQYF.

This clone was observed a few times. This CDR3 is CASSPDRGYNEQFF. CDR3 coding DNA: TGTGCCAGCAGCCCAGATCGGGGTTACAATGAGCAGTTCTTC. This chain uses TRBV7-3 with TRBJ2-1; D may be TRBD2 (5 bases). CDR1 SGHTA and CDR2 FQGTGA come from the germline V gene. The CDR3 loop spans 14 amino acids. V lost 5 bases to trimming and J lost 4 bases, with 12 bases between them.

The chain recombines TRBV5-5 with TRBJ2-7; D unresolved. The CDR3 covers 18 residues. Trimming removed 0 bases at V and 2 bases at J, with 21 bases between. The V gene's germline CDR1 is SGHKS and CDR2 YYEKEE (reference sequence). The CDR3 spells CASSLGVARAPSPYEQYF. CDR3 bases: TGTGCCAGCAGCTTGGGGGTAGCAAGAGCTCCCAGCCCCTACGAGCAGTACTTC.

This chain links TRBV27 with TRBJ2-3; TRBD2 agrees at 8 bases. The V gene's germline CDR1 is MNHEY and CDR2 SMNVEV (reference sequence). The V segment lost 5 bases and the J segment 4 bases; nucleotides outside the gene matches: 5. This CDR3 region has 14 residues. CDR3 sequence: CASSPGRGADTQYF. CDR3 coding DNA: TGTGCCAGCAGTCCCGGGAGGGGTGCAGATACGCAGTATTTT.

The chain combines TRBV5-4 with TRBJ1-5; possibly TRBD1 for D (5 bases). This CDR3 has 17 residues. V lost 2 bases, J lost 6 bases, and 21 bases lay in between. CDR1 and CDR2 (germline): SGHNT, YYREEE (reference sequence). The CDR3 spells CASSLSTGSSVFQPQHF. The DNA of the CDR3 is TGTGCCAGCAGCTTAAGTACAGGCAGTTCGGTTTTTCAGCCCCAGCATTTT.

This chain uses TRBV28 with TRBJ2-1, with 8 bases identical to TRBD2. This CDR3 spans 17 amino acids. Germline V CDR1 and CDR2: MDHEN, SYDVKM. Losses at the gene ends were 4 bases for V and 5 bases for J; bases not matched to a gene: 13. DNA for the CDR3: TGTGCCAGCAGTTCCCTCTCCGGGAGGGTTGGCCACAATGAGCAGTTCTTC. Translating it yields CASSSLSGRVGHNEQFF.

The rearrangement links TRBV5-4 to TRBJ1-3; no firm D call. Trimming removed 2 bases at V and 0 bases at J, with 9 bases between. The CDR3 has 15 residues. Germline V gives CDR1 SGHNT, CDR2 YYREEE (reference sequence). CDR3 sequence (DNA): TGTGCCAGCAGCTTCCCCGGCGGCTCTGGAAACACCATATATTTT. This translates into CASSFPGGSGNTIYF.

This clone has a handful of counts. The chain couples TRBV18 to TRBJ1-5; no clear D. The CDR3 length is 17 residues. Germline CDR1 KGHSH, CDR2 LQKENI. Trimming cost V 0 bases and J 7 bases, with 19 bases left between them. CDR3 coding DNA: TGTGCCAGCTCACCACCCGGTTCACGGAGGGCATACCAGCCCCAGCATTTT. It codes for CASSPPGSRRAYQPQHF.

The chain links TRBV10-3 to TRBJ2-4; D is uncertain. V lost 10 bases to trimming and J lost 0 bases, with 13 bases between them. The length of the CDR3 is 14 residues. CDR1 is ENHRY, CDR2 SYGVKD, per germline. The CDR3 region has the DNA TGTGCCACCACAACAGAGATAGCCAAAAACATTCAGTACTTC. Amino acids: CATTTEIAKNIQYF.

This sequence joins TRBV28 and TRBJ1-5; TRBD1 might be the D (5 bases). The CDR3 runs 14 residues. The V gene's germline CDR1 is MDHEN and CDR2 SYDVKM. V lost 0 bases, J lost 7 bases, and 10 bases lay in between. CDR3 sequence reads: CASSLWRGGQPQHF. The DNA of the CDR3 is TGTGCCAGCAGTTTATGGCGGGGCGGCCAGCCCCAGCATTTT.

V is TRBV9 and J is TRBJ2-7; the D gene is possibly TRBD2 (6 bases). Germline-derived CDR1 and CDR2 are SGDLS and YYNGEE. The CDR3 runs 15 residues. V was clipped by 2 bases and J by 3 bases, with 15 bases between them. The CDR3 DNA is TGTGCCAGCAGCGTTAGTGGCGGGGCTATCTACGAGCAGTACTTC. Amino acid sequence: CASSVSGGAIYEQYF.

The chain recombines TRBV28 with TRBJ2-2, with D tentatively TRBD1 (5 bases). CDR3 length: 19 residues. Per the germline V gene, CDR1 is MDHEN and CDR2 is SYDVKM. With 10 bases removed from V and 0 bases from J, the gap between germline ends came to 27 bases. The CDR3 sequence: CATPRGRLGAKANTGELFF. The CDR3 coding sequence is TGTGCCACCCCCCGCGGCAGGCTAGGGGCCAAAGCGAACACCGGGGAGCTGTTTTTT.

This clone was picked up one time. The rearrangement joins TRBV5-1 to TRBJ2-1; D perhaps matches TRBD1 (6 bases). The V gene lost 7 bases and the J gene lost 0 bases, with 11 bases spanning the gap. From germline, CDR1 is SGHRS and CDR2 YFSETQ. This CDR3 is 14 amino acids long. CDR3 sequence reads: CASRDTPSYNEQFF. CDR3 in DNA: TGCGCCAGCCGGGACACCCCCTCCTACAATGAGCAGTTCTTC.

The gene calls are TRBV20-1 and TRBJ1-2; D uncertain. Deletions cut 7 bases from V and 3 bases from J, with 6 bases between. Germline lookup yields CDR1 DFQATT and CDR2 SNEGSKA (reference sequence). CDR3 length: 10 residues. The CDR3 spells CSGPDYGYTF. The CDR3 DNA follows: TGCAGTGGCCCAGACTATGGCTACACCTTC.

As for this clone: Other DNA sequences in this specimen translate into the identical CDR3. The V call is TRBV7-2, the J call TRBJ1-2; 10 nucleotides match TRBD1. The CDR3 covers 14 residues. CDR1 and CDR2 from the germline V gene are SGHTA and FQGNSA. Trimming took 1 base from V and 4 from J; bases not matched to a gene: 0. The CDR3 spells CASSLGQGAYGYTF. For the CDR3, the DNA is TGTGCCAGCAGCTTAGGACAGGGGGCCTATGGCTACACCTTC. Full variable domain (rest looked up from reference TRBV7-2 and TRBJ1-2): GAGVSQSPSNKVTEKGKDVELRCDPISGHTALYWYRQSLGQGLEFLIYFQGNSAPDKSGLPSDRFSAERTGGSVSTLTIQRTQQEDSAVYLCASSLGQGAYGYTFGSGTRLTVV.

CDR3 nucleotide sequence: TGCGCCAGCCGCTGGACAGGGGGGAACTATGGCTACACCTTC. Translating gives CASRWTGGNYGYTF. V is TRBV5-1 and J is TRBJ1-2; the match to TRBD1 covers 10 bases. The V gene end was trimmed by 7 bases and the J gene end by 2 bases; junction bases not matched to a gene: 5. This CDR3 contains 14 residues. The germline gives CDR1 SGHRS, CDR2 YFSETQ.

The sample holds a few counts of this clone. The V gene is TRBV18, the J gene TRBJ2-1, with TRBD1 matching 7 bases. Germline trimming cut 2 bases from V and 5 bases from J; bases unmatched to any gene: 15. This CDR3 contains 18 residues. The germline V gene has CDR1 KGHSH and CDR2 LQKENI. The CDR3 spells CASSPTLISGTADNEQFF. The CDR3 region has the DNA TGTGCCAGCTCACCAACCCTAATATCCGGGACAGCCGACAATGAGCAGTTCTTC.

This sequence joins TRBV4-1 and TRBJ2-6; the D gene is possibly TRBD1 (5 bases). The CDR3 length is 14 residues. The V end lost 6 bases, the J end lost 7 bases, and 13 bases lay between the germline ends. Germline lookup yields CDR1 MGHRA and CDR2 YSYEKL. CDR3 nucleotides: TGCGCCAGCAGTAGACAGATGAGTGCCAACGTCCTGACTTTC. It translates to CASSRQMSANVLTF.

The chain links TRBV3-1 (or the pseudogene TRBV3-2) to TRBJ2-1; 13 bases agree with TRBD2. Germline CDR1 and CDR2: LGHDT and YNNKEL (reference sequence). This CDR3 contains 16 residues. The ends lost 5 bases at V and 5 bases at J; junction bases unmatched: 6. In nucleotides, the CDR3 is TGTGCCAGCAGCGCACCCGGGACTAGCGGGGACAATGAGCAGTTCTTC. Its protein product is CASSAPGTSGDNEQFF.

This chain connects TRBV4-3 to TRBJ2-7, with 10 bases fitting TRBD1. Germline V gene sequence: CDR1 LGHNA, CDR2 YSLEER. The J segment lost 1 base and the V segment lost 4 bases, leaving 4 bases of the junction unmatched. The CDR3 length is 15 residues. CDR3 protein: CASSLRTGGSYEQYF. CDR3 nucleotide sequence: TGCGCCAGCAGCCTAAGGACAGGGGGGTCCTACGAGCAGTACTTC.

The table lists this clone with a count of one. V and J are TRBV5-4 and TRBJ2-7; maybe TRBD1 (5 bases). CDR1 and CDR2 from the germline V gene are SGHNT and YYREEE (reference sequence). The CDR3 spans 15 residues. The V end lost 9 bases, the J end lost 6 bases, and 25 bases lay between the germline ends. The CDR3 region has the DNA TGTGCCACCAAGCAGGGCCAGACAAGTCCCGGCGAGCAGTACTTC. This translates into CATKQGQTSPGEQYF.

CDR3 region: CAWSVRGLPYNEQFF. CDR3 nucleotide sequence: TGTGCCTGGAGTGTACGCGGACTCCCATACAATGAGCAGTTCTTC. V and J are TRBV30 and TRBJ2-1; the D gene is possibly TRBD2 (5 bases). The CDR3 sequence is 15 residues long. The germline CDR1 and CDR2 sequences are GTSNPN and SVGIG (reference sequence). V was shortened by 0 bases and J by 4 bases, with 13 bases between the two germline ends.